This TCR beta chain stems from a study of blood T cells in healthy people across ages. General study results and limits: Diversity was estimated from one million T cells, and these estimates were considered underestimates. Per million T cells, TCR beta diversity dropped about linearly as age rose.

With respect to this clonotype: The antigen is unknown.

The second PCR ran about 7 to 12 cycles with a sample-barcoded 5' primer and J-beta primers. TCRdb re-analysed the 5' RACE reads in MiXCR, keeping a single row per CDR3 protein. The table lists about a million distinct CDR3 sequences, 45% to 60% of them singletons, with 20% to 25% in the top ten. V lost 5 bases, J lost 11 bases, and 12 bases lay in between. The CDR3 totals 11 residues. Germline V gene data show CDR1 as SEHNR and CDR2 as FQNEAQ (reference sequence). The individuals who served as donors were healthy Caucasians living in Russia, aged roughly 6 to 95. Each donor supplied approximately 10 milliliters of peripheral blood.

The receptor's source is a woman aged 60-75 years in good health. The sample was blood. The chain employs TRBV7-9 and TRBJ2-5; TRBD1 might be the D (6 bases). CDR3 amino acids: CASSQQGRQYF. The CDR3 nucleotides are TGTGCCAGCAGCCAACAGGGAAGGCAGTACTTC.